A selection of T cell receptor beta chains follows, all from one sample in a study of regulatory T cells in long-lasting Graves disease. TCRdb reanalysed the multiplex PCR reads using MiXCR and keeps one entry per CDR3 protein. The repertoire holds hundreds of thousands of distinct CDR3 sequences, with about 16% as singletons. These same records also appear under a second study, on T cells in Graves' hyperthyroidism and ophthalmopathy.

Specimen: peripheral blood mononuclear cells (PBMCs), collected at new diagnosis, from a patient treated with antithyroid drugs. These receptors came from a woman aged 35-65 years with Graves disease. Each CDR3 is given with its conserved first and last residue. Fields, in order: V gene, J gene, clone size, D gene, CDR3 protein, CDR3 DNA. D genes are given only for firm matches. The listing skips clone size in some rows; elsewhere it reads once, few, many or a size class.

TRBV12-3/TRBV12-4	TRBJ2-5	many	-	CASSLSMQETQYF	TGTGCCAGCAGTTTAAGCATGCAAGAGACCCAGTACTTC
TRBV6-1	TRBJ1-2	few	TRBD1	CASNHRGLGGYTF	TGTGCCAGCAACCACAGGGGGCTCGGTGGCTACACCTTC
TRBV5-1	TRBJ2-1	many	TRBD2	CASSLGGAGGRDEQFF	TGCGCCAGCAGCTTGGGGGGCGCGGGAGGTAGAGATGAGCAGTTCTTC
TRBV30	TRBJ2-1	many	-	CAWSLASVSYNEQFF	TGTGCCTGGAGCCTGGCGAGCGTGTCGTACAATGAGCAGTTCTTC
TRBV5-5	TRBJ1-2	few	-	CASSLLNSHGYTF	TGTGCCAGCAGCTTGCTTAACAGTCACGGCTACACCTTC
TRBV20-1	TRBJ2-2	-	-	CSARDRAHGELFF	TGCAGTGCTAGAGACAGGGCCCACGGGGAGCTGTTTTTT
TRBV30	TRBJ2-1	few	TRBD1	CAWTQLTGDGNEQFF	TGTGCCTGGACCCAATTGACAGGGGACGGCAATGAGCAGTTCTTC
TRBV2	TRBJ1-2	many	-	CASSSGVGAVGYTF	TGTGCCAGCAGCTCAGGAGTGGGGGCGGTTGGCTACACCTTC
TRBV6-2/TRBV6-3	TRBJ2-5	many	-	CASSPRGAGGSETQYF	TGTGCCAGCAGCCCCAGGGGGGCAGGAGGTTCGGAGACCCAGTACTTC
TRBV9	TRBJ2-1	-	-	CASSVAGTLYNEQFF	TGTGCCAGCAGCGTCGCGGGAACTCTCTACAATGAGCAGTTCTTC
TRBV19	TRBJ1-2	-	-	CASKAGNGGGYTF	TGTGCCAGTAAGGCGGGAAACGGCGGGGGCTACACCTTC
TRBV20-1	TRBJ1-2	many	-	CSASGQTYGYTF	TGCAGTGCTAGCGGACAGACCTATGGCTACACCTTC
TRBV5-4	TRBJ1-5	-	-	CASSADSNSNQPQHF	TGTGCCAGCAGCGCGGACAGCAATAGCAATCAGCCCCAGCATTTT
TRBV14	TRBJ2-7	-	-	CASSQEGHGYEQYF	TGTGCCAGCAGCCAAGAAGGGCATGGATACGAGCAGTACTTC
TRBV7-2	TRBJ2-3	many	-	CASSLVWLPTDTQYF	TGTGCCAGCAGCTTAGTTTGGCTACCCACAGATACGCAGTATTTT
TRBV27	TRBJ2-6	-	TRBD1	CASSYGPGGQSSGANVLTF	TGTGCCAGCAGTTACGGCCCTGGGGGACAGAGCTCTGGGGCCAACGTCCTGACTTTC
TRBV27	TRBJ2-2	many	-	CASSLMSVTPNTGELFF	TGTGCCAGCAGCCTAATGAGTGTGACGCCGAACACCGGGGAGCTGTTTTTT
TRBV25-1	TRBJ1-1	-	-	CASEGEYTEAFF	TGTGCCAGCGAGGGGGAGTACACTGAAGCTTTCTTT
TRBV10-3	TRBJ2-1	many	-	CAISDQGREQFF	TGTGCCATCAGTGATCAGGGCCGGGAGCAGTTCTTC
TRBV7-8	TRBJ1-4	-	-	CASSPKVGEKLFF	TGTGCCAGCAGCCCCAAGGTTGGTGAAAAACTGTTTTTT
TRBV30	TRBJ2-7	many	-	CAWRTSLLYEQYF	TGTGCCTGGCGGACTTCGCTCCTTTACGAGCAGTACTTC
TRBV30	TRBJ2-3	many	-	CAWSVPDTQYF	TGTGCCTGGAGTGTACCAGATACGCAGTATTTT
TRBV3-1	TRBJ1-1	many	-	CASSQVRRATEAFF	TGTGCCAGCAGCCAAGTTAGACGTGCCACTGAAGCTTTCTTT
TRBV5-1	TRBJ2-2	-	-	CASSLAVASGTGELFF	TGCGCCAGCAGCTTGGCCGTGGCTTCGGGGACCGGGGAGCTGTTTTTT
TRBV20-1	TRBJ2-3	many	-	CSAPDNTDTQYF	TGCAGTGCTCCGGACAACACAGATACGCAGTATTTT
TRBV7-9	TRBJ1-3	-	-	CASSLVRGDTIYF	TGTGCCAGCAGCTTAGTTCGTGGCGACACCATATATTTT
TRBV6-1	TRBJ2-3	many	-	CASRGYSTDTQYF	TGTGCCAGCAGAGGATACAGCACAGATACGCAGTATTTT
TRBV6-1	TRBJ1-2	few	-	CASRTGTTYGYTF	TGTGCCAGCAGGACCGGGACAACTTATGGCTACACCTTC
TRBV4-1	TRBJ1-2	few	-	CASSQSSRGNYGYTF	TGCGCCAGCAGCCAATCTTCCCGCGGAAACTATGGCTACACCTTC
TRBV28	TRBJ1-1	many	-	CASSPPWAFNTEAFF	TGTGCCAGCAGTCCACCCTGGGCATTTAACACTGAAGCTTTCTTT
TRBV30	TRBJ1-2	-	TRBD1	CAWSARTGQRTF	TGTGCCTGGAGCGCCAGGACAGGGCAGCGCACCTTC
TRBV11-2	TRBJ2-6	-	-	CASRLRPGANVLTF	TGTGCCAGCAGACTCAGGCCAGGGGCCAACGTCCTGACTTTC
TRBV5-5	TRBJ1-2	many	-	CASSQTGDGYTF	TGTGCCAGCAGCCAGACAGGAGATGGCTACACCTTC
TRBV27	TRBJ2-7	-	TRBD1	CASSRTRTGDSYEQYF	TGTGCCAGCAGCCGAACCCGGACAGGGGATTCCTACGAGCAGTACTTC
TRBV2	TRBJ1-1	few	-	CASSEALGGAFF	TGTGCCAGCAGTGAAGCGCTTGGGGGGGCTTTCTTT
TRBV27	TRBJ2-1	-	TRBD1	CASSWDSFNEQFF	TGTGCCAGCAGTTGGGACAGCTTCAATGAGCAGTTCTTC
TRBV18	TRBJ2-7	few	-	CASSPPEGTYEQYF	TGTGCCAGCTCACCACCGGAAGGGACCTACGAGCAGTACTTC
TRBV14	TRBJ1-1	many	TRBD1	CASSSNLFGQDTEAFF	TGTGCCAGCAGTTCCAACCTATTCGGACAGGACACTGAAGCTTTCTTT
TRBV25-1	TRBJ2-2	few	-	CASSESLWRNTGELFF	TGTGCCAGCAGTGAGAGTCTGTGGCGGAACACCGGGGAGCTGTTTTTT
TRBV19	TRBJ2-7	-	TRBD2	CASSRPDREGEQYF	TGTGCCAGTAGTCGCCCGGATCGGGAGGGCGAGCAGTACTTC